This TCR beta chain was recorded in a study of cytomegalovirus exposure and HLA in healthy donors. About the research overall: Falling in the Caucasian-associated ancestry cluster were 80% to 85% of around 370 genotyped donors.

It was with 60 Vbeta and 13 Jbeta primers that the PCR ran. As processed by the authors: A later analysis tallied approximately 87 million unique TCR beta chains, roughly 11 million of them shared. Measured with immunoSEQ multiplex PCR; TCRdb has only the in-frame clones, and not every one. That table gives V, J and clone size, and the DNA gave D and trimming. The sample has around 100,000 clones, roughly 80% seen once. In regard to this clone: As yet, its antigen is unknown.

This CDR3 region has 15 residues. Germline lookup yields CDR1 MDHEN and CDR2 SYDVKM. The V end was cut by 6 bases, the J end by 5 bases, with 16 bases between. General observations from the study: An analysis that was carried out later associated 16,951 TCR beta sequences with HLA alleles at 0.05 false discovery rate. Roughly uniform depth of sequencing across donors was assumed in presence/absence analyses.

The sequencing sample was made of PBMCs. The receptor comes from a woman aged 40 to 50 in good health and CMV-seronegative. V usage is TRBV28 and J usage is TRBJ1-4, with TRBD1 as a possible D gene (5 bases). CDR3 sequence: CASRNTGTINEKLFF. The CDR3 DNA is TGTGCCAGCAGGAACACAGGAACAATAAATGAAAAACTGTTTTTT.